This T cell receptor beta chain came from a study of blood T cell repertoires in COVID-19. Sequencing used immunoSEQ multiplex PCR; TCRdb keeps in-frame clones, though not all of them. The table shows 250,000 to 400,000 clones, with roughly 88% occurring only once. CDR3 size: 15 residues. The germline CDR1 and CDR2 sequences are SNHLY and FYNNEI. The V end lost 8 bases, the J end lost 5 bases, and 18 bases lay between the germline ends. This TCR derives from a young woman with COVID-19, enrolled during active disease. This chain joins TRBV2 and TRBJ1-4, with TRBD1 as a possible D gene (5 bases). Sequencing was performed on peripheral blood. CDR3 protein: CASALLTAKNEKLFF. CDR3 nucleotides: TGTGCCAGCGCCTTGCTGACAGCGAAAAATGAAAAACTGTTTTTT.